This entry describes one T cell receptor (beta chain). Its cognate antigen is unknown. This record comes from a study of shared clonotypes between healthy human individuals. Across the study: Donors had three CD4 naive, three CD4 memory, two CD8 naive and one CD8 memory plate apiece. Study findings and constraints: Rarefaction showed that sequencing of sorted subsets was incomplete (despite large depth).

CD45RO-negative, CCR7-positively selected cells formed the naive CD8 fraction, excluding terminally differentiated effector memory CD45RA+ cells. Donors had no recently reported acute infections or vaccinations and were HIV-negative. Investigators spread the genomic DNA of each subset evenly over several immunoSEQ plates. Libraries were prepared by immunoSEQ multiplex PCR; TCRdb keeps only in-frame clonotypes and omits some of them. The profile shows about 2 million clones, roughly 95% of them singletons. This clonotype was obtained from a man younger than 35 in good health. The sequencing sample was made of naive CD8+ T cells sorted from blood.

The CDR3: CASSPGLAGSFSYEQYF. CDR3 coding DNA: TGTGCCAGCAGCCCTGGACTAGCGGGGTCTTTCTCCTACGAGCAGTACTTC. The chain uses TRBV7-8 and TRBJ2-7; 12 nucleotides align to TRBD2. The germline V gene has CDR1 SGHVS and CDR2 FQNEAQ. The CDR3 has 17 amino acids. After removal of 5 bases from V and 0 bases from J, the junction contained 8 bases not matched to a gene.